These T cell receptor beta chains were read from a single sample in a study of CD8 T cells in Susac syndrome. One entry per CDR3 protein results from TCRdb running MiXCR on the immunoSEQ multiplex PCR reads. The repertoire has 150,000 to 200,000 distinct CDR3 sequences, about 95% of them found once; the top ten carry 0.13% to 0.15%. The sample consisted of CD4+ T cells from PBMCs. The receptors were gathered from a human donor in good health. The CDR3 runs from the conserved cysteine through the conserved F or W. The order of the fields is J gene, D gene, V gene, clone size, CDR3 protein, CDR3 DNA. A D gene is named only where the DNA matches it firmly. Part of the rows lack a size; the others show once, few, many or a class for expanded clones.

>TRBJ1-2|NA|TRBV12-3/TRBV12-4|NA
CASSPRAQGEGGYTF
TGTGCCAGCAGCCCAAGGGCCCAGGGAGAGGGTGGCTACACCTTC
>TRBJ2-7|NA|TRBV2|NA
CASSVYDYEQYF
TGTGCCAGCAGTGTGTATGACTACGAGCAGTACTTC
>TRBJ2-1|TRBD2|TRBV7-9|NA
CASSLGNGGAHNEQFF
TGTGCCAGCAGCTTAGGAAACGGGGGGGCACACAATGAGCAGTTCTTC
>TRBJ1-1|NA|TRBV7-6|NA
CASSLVGQTNTEAFF
TGTGCCAGCAGCTTAGTCGGTCAGACGAACACTGAAGCTTTCTTT
>TRBJ1-2|NA|TRBV20-1|NA
CSARVSGGKGGYTF
TGCAGTGCTAGAGTGTCGGGGGGCAAGGGTGGCTACACCTTC
>TRBJ1-4|NA|TRBV18|NA
CASSQGDEKLFF
TGTGCCAGCTCACAGGGAGACGAAAAACTGTTTTTT
>TRBJ1-5|TRBD1|TRBV20-1|NA
CSALDRDDQPQHF
TGCAGTGCTCTGGACAGGGATGATCAGCCCCAGCATTTT
>TRBJ2-5|NA|TRBV4-2|NA
CASSQDVGSAETQYF
TGTGCCAGCAGCCAAGATGTTGGCTCAGCAGAGACCCAGTACTTC
>TRBJ1-2|NA|TRBV20-1|NA
CSAPGGVNYGYTF
TGCAGTGCACCCGGGGGAGTTAACTATGGCTACACCTTC
>TRBJ1-6|NA|TRBV5-6|NA
CASSLMEGASPLHF
TGTGCCAGCAGCTTGATGGAGGGAGCTTCACCCCTCCACTTT
>TRBJ1-5|TRBD1|TRBV12-3/TRBV12-4|NA
CASSGTGENQPQHF
TGTGCCAGCAGCGGGACAGGGGAAAATCAGCCCCAGCATTTT
>TRBJ1-2|NA|TRBV20-1|NA
CSATSGSYGYTF
TGCAGTGCCACTTCCGGCTCCTATGGCTACACCTTC
>TRBJ1-1|NA|TRBV6-6|once
CASSPPMWGNTEAFF
TGTGCCAGCAGTCCGCCTATGTGGGGGAACACTGAAGCTTTCTTT
>TRBJ1-5|NA|TRBV20-1|NA
CSALRTGLDSNQPQHF
TGCAGTGCCCTACGAACAGGGCTAGATAGCAATCAGCCCCAGCATTTT
>TRBJ2-3|TRBD2|TRBV7-2|NA
CASSLAQGTSGGSDTQYF
TGTGCCAGCAGCTTAGCGCAGGGGACTAGCGGGGGGTCAGATACGCAGTATTTT
>TRBJ2-6|TRBD2|TRBV9|once
CASTRTLAGGPSGANVLTF
TGTGCCAGCACCAGAACTCTAGCGGGGGGGCCGAGTGGGGCCAACGTCCTGACTTTC
>TRBJ1-5|TRBD1|TRBV18|once
CASSPPGQGPRPQHF
TGTGCCAGCTCACCACCGGGACAGGGCCCTCGGCCCCAGCATTTT
>TRBJ1-6|TRBD1|TRBV7-2|NA
CASSLTGVDSPLHF
TGTGCCAGCAGCTTAACAGGGGTAGATTCACCCCTCCACTTT
>TRBJ2-3|TRBD2|TRBV7-3|once
CASSVSSGSTDTQYF
TGTGCCAGCAGCGTATCTAGCGGGAGCACAGATACGCAGTATTTT
>TRBJ2-3|NA|TRBV11-2|NA
CASSLDLDTQYF
TGTGCCAGCAGCTTGGATCTGGATACGCAGTATTTT
>TRBJ1-1|NA|TRBV29-1|NA
CSGGHWNTEAFF
TGCAGCGGTGGACATTGGAACACTGAAGCTTTCTTT
>TRBJ2-7|NA|TRBV7-2|NA
CASSLSRNKAYEQYF
TGTGCCAGCAGCTTATCACGGAATAAGGCCTACGAGCAGTACTTC
>TRBJ1-4|TRBD1|TRBV20-1|once
CSARQGDEKLFF
TGCAGTGCTCGACAGGGTGATGAAAAACTGTTTTTT
>TRBJ1-6|NA|TRBV29-1|NA
CSVGADYNSPLHF
TGCAGCGTTGGGGCGGACTATAATTCACCCCTCCACTTT
>TRBJ1-2|NA|TRBV20-1|NA
CSATVTGKGYGYTF
TGCAGTGCAACAGTTACAGGGAAGGGCTATGGCTACACCTTC
>TRBJ1-2|NA|TRBV12-3/TRBV12-4|NA
CASSLVRYGYTF
TGTGCCAGCAGTTTAGTGCGGTATGGCTACACCTTC
>TRBJ2-1|NA|TRBV2|NA
CASSTSNGEQFF
TGTGCCAGCAGTACTAGCAACGGTGAGCAGTTCTTC